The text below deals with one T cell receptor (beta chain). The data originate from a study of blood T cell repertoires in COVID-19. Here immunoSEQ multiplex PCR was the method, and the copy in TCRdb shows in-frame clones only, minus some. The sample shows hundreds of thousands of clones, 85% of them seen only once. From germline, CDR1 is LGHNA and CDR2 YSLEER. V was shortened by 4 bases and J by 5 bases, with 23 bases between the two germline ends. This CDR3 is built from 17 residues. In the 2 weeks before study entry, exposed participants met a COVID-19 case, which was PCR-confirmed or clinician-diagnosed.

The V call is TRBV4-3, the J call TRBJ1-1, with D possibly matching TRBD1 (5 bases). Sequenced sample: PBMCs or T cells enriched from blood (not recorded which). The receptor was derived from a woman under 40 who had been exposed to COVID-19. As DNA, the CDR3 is TGCGCCAGCAGCCCCGCCCTACAGAGCAGGGAAAGGACTGAAGCTTTCTTT. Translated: CASSPALQSRERTEAFF.